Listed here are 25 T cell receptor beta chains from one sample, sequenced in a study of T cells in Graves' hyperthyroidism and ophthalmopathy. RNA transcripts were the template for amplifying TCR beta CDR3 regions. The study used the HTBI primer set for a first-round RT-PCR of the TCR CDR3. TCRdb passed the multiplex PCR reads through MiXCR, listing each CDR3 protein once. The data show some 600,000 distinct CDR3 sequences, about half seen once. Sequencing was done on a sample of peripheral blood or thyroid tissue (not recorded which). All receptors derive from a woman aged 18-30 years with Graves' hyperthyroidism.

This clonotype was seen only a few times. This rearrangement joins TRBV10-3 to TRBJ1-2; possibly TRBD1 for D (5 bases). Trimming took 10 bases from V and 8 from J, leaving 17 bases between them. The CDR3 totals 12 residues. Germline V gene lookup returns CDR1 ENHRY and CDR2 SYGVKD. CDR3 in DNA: TGTGCCACCGAGGGCCCCGGGGGAGGCTACACCTTC. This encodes CATEGPGGGYTF.

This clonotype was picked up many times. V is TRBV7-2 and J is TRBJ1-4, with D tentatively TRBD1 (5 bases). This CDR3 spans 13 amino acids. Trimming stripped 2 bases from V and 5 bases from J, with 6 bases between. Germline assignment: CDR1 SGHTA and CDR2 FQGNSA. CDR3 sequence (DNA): TGTGCCAGCAGCTTACCAGGGAATGAAAAACTGTTTTTT. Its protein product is CASSLPGNEKLFF.

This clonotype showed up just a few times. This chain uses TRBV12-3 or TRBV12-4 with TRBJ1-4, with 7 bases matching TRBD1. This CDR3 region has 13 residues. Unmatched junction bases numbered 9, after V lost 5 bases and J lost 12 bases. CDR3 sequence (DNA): TGTGCCAGCAGTCTGGGACGGACAGGTCAACTGTTTTTT. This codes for CASSLGRTGQLFF.

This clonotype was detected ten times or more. CDR3 loop: CASSESGGSRYGYTF. The CDR3 region has the DNA TGTGCCAGCAGTGAATCGGGGGGATCCCGCTATGGCTACACCTTC. The V and J genes are TRBV25-1 and TRBJ1-2; TRBD1 is a possible D gene (5 bases). Germline loops: CDR1 MGHDK, CDR2 SYGVNS. V was pared by 1 base and J by 4 bases, with 13 bases between. There are 15 residues in the CDR3.

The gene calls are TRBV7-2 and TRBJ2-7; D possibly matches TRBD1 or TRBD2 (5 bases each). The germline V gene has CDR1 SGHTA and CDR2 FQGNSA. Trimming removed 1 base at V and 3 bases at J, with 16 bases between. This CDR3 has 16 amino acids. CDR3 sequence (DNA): TGTGCCAGCAGCTTAGGCGAGTGGGGACGGTTCTACGAGCAGTACTTC. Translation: CASSLGEWGRFYEQYF.

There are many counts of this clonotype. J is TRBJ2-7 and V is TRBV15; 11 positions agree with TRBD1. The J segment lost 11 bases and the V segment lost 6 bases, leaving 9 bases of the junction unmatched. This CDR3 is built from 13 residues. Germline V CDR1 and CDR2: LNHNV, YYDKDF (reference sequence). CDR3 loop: CATSRDRGRVKYF. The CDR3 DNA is TGTGCCACCAGTCGGGACAGGGGGAGAGTCAAGTACTTC. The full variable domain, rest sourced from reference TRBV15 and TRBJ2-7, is DAMVIQNPRYQVTQFGKPVTLSCSQTLNHNVMYWYQQKSSQAPKLLFHYYDKDFNNEADTPDNFQSRRPNTSFCFLDIRSPGLGDTAMYLCATSRDRGRVKYFGPGTRLTVT.

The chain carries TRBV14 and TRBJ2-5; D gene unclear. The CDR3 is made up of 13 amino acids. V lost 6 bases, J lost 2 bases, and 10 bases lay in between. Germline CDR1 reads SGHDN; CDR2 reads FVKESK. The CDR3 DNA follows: TGTGCCAGCAGTGGAAGGATACAAGAGACCCAGTACTTC. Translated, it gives CASSGRIQETQYF. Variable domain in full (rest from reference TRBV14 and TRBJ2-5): EAGVTQFPSHSVIEKGQTVTLRCDPISGHDNLYWYRRVMGKEIKFLLHFVKESKQDESGMPNNRFLAERTGGTYSTLKVQPAELEDSGVYFCASSGRIQETQYFGPGTRLLVL.

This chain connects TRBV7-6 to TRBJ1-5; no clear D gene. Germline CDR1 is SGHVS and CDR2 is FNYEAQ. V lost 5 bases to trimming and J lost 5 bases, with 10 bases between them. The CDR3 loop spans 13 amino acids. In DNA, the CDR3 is TGTGCCAGCAGCCGGGCCCTCGATCAGCCCCAGCATTTT. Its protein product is CASSRALDQPQHF. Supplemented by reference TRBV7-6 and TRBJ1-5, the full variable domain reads GAGVSQSPRYKVTKRGQDVALRCDPISGHVSLYWYRQALGQGPEFLTYFNYEAQQDKSGLPNDRFSAERPEGSISTLTIQRTEQRDSAMYRCASSRALDQPQHFGDGTRLSIL.

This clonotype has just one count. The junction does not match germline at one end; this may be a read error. The DNA for the CDR3 is TGTGCCAGCAGTGGCGATGGAGGCACTGAAGCTTTCTTT. It codes for CASSGDGGTEAFF. This chain links TRBV10-3 with TRBJ1-1; D is unclear. The CDR3 totals 13 residues. Germline assignment: CDR1 ENHRY and CDR2 SYGVKD.

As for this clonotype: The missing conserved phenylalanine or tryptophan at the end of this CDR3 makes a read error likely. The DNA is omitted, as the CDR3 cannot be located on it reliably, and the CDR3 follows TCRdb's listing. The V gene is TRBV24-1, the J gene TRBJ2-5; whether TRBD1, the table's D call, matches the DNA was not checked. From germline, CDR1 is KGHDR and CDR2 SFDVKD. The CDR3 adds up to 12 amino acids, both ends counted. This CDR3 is CATSDGAGQANT.

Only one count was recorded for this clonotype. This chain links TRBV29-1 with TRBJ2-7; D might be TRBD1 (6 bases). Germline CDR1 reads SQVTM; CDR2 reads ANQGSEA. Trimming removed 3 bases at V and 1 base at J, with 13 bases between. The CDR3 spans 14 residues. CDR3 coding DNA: TGCAGCGTTGATGGGGCAGGGGCTTCCTACGAGCAGTACTTC. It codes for CSVDGAGASYEQYF.

CDR3 DNA: TGCAGCGTTAATCCCAGCGGGAGGGGGGACGAGCAGTACTTC. The encoded protein is CSVNPSGRGDEQYF. The chain joins TRBV29-1 to TRBJ2-7, with 10 bases fitting TRBD2. The V and J ends lost 5 bases and 5 bases, in that order; junction bases with no gene match: 9. The CDR3 sequence is 14 residues long. CDR1 and CDR2 from the germline V gene are SQVTM and ANQGSEA.

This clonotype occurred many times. The CDR3, as DNA: TGTGCCACCAGTGCAGGGACTAACTATGGCTACACCTTC. Residues: CATSAGTNYGYTF. The chain joins TRBV24-1 to TRBJ1-2; a possible D gene is TRBD1 (5 bases). The CDR3 sequence is 13 residues long. V gave up 5 bases and J gave up 0 bases, with 6 bases separating them. The germline V gene encodes CDR1 KGHDR and CDR2 SFDVKD.

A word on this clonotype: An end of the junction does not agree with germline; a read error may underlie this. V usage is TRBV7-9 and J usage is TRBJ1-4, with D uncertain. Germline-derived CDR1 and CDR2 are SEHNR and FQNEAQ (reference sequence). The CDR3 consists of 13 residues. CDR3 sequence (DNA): TGCGCCAGCAGCCAAGTGTGGTTGGAAAAACTGTTTTTT. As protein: CASSQVWLEKLFF. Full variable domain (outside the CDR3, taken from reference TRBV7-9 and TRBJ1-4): DTGVSQNPRHKITKRGQNVTFRCDPISEHNRLYWYRQTLGQGPEFLTYFQNEAQLEKSRLLSDRFSAERPKGSFSTLEIQRTEQGDSAMYLCASSQVWLEKLFFGSGTQLSVL.

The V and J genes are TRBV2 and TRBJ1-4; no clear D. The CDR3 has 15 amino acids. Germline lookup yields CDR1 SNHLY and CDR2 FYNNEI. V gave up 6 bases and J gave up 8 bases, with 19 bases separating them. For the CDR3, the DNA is TGTGCCAGCAGCGTGGGAGGGTTGAGAGGAGAAAAACTGTTTTTT. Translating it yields CASSVGGLRGEKLFF.

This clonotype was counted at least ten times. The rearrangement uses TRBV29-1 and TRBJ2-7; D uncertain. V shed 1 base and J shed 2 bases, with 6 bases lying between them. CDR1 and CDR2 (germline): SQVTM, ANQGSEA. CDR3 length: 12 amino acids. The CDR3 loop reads CSVEGRPYEQYF. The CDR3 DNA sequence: TGCAGCGTTGAAGGACGGCCCTACGAGCAGTACTTC.

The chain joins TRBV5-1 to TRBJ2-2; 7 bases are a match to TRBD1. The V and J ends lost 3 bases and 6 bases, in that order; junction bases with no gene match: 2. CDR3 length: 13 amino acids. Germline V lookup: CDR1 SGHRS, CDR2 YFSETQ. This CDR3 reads CASSYQGAGELFF. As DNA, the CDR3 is TGCGCCAGCAGCTACCAGGGGGCCGGGGAGCTGTTTTTT.

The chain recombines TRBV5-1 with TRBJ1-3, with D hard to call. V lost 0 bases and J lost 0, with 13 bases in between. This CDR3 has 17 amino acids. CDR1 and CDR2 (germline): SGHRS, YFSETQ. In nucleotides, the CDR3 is TGCGCCAGCAGCTTGGCGGGCAGTCTAAGCTCTGGAAACACCATATATTTT. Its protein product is CASSLAGSLSSGNTIYF.

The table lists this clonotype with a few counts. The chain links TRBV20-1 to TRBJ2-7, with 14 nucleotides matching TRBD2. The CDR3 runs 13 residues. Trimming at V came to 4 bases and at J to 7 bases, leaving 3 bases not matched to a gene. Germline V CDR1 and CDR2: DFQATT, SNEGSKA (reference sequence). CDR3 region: CSAKTSGREEQYF. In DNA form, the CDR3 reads TGCAGTGCTAAGACTAGCGGGAGGGAGGAGCAGTACTTC.

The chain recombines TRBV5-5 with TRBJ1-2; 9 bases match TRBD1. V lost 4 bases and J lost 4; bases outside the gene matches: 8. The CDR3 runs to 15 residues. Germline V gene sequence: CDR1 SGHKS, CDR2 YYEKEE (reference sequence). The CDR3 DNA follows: TGTGCCAGCAGCATATACAGGGGGCCCACCTATGGCTACACCTTC. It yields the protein CASSIYRGPTYGYTF.

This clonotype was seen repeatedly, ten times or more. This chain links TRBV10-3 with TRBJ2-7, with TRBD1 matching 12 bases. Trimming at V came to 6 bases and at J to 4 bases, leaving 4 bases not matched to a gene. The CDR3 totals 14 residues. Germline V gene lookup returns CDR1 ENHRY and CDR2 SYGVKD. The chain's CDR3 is CAIRPGQGAYEQYF. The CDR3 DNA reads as TGTGCCATCAGGCCGGGACAGGGGGCGTACGAGCAGTACTTC.

This CDR3 is CASSGIGRTTHGYTF. The CDR3 DNA reads as TGTGCCAGCAGTGGGATAGGAAGGACAACCCATGGCTACACCTTC. The chain has TRBV6-1 and TRBJ1-2; TRBD1 might be the D (5 bases). Looked up from germline, CDR1 is MNHNS and CDR2 is SASEGT. The length of the CDR3 is 15 residues. Trimming removed 4 bases from V and 6 bases from J, with 18 bases in between.

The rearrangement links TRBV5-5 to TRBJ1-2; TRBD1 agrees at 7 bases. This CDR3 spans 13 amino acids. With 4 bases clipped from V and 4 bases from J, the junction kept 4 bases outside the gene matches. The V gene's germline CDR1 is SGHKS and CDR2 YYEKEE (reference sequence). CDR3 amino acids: CASSGSGGYGYTF. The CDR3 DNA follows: TGTGCCAGCAGCGGATCAGGGGGCTATGGCTACACCTTC.

The CDR3 loop is CARDAGTPKRGYTF. CDR3 coding DNA: TGTGCTAGAGACGCCGGGACCCCAAAGAGGGGCTACACCTTC. The rearrangement links TRBV25-1 to TRBJ1-2; TRBD1 might be the D (5 bases). The CDR3 loop spans 14 amino acids. Germline V gene data show CDR1 as MGHDK and CDR2 as SYGVNS.

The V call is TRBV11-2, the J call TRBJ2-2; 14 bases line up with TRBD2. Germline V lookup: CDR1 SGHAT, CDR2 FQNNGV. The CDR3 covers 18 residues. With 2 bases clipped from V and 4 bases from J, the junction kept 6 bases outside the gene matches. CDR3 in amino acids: CASSLYTGTSGSTGELFF. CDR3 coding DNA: TGTGCCAGCAGCTTATACACCGGGACTAGCGGGAGCACCGGGGAGCTGTTTTTT. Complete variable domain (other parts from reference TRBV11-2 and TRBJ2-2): EAGVAQSPRYKIIEKRQSVAFWCNPISGHATLYWYQQILGQGPKLLIQFQNNGVVDDSQLPKDRFSAERLKGVDSTLKIQPAKLEDSAVYLCASSLYTGTSGSTGELFFGEGSRLTVL.